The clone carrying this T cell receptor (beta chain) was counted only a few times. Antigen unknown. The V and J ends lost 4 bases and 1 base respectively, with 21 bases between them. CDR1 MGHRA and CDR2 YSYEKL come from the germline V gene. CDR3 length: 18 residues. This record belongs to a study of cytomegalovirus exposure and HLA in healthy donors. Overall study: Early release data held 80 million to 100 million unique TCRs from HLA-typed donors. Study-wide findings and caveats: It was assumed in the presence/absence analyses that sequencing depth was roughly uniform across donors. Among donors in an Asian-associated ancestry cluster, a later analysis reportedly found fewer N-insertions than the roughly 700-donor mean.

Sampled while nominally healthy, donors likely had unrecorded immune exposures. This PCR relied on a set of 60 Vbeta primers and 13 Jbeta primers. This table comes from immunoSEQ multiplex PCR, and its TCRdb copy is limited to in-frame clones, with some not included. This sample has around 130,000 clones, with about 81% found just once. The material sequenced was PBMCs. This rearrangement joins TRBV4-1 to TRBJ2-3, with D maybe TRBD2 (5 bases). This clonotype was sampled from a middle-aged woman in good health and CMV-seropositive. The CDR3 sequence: CASSLDGDIALGTDTQYF. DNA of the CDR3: TGCGCCAGCAGCCTTGACGGGGATATAGCTTTAGGCACAGATACGCAGTATTTT.